The 6 T cell receptor beta chains below come from one sample, sequenced in a study of shared clonotypes between healthy human individuals. Measured with immunoSEQ multiplex PCR; TCRdb has only the in-frame clones, and not every one. The sample has about 1,500,000 clones, around 97% seen once. The specimen sequenced was naive CD4+ T cells sorted from blood. Subset described: CD45RA+ positively selected. Receptor source: a man aged 30 to 39 in good health.

The chain is built from TRBV5-5 and TRBJ2-3; D uncertain. The CDR3 totals 15 residues. V dropped 2 bases and J dropped 5 bases, with 15 bases sitting between them. From germline, CDR1 is SGHKS and CDR2 YYEKEE (reference sequence). The CDR3 spells CASSLRALDLDTQYF. DNA for the CDR3: TGTGCCAGCAGCTTACGAGCGCTCGACCTAGATACGCAGTATTTT.

The rearrangement links TRBV7-6 to TRBJ1-2, with D unclear. This CDR3 has 13 amino acids. The germline V gene encodes CDR1 SGHVS and CDR2 FNYEAQ. Trimming removed 5 bases at V and 3 bases at J, with 10 bases between. CDR3 nucleotides: TGTGCCAGCAGCCAAGGTGGAGACTATGGCTACACCTTC. Translating gives CASSQGGDYGYTF.

This clone showed up just once. This chain links TRBV9 with TRBJ2-1, with TRBD2 matching 12 bases. After removal of 0 bases from V and 12 bases from J, the junction contained 4 bases not matched to a gene. CDR1 is SGDLS, CDR2 YYNGEE, per germline. CDR3 length equals 14 residues. The CDR3 DNA reads as TGTGCCAGCAGCGTAGAAGCTAGCGGGAGGGGGCAGTTCTTC. It specifies CASSVEASGRGQFF.

In the case of this clone: Other DNA variants within this sample encode the same CDR3. The chain uses TRBV6-5 and TRBJ1-1; 10 nucleotides align to TRBD1. CDR3 size: 15 residues. V was pared by 5 bases and J by 0 bases, with 3 bases of the junction left unmatched. CDR1 MNHEY and CDR2 SVGAGI come from the germline V gene. This CDR3 reads CASSRQGALNTEAFF. The DNA for the CDR3 is TGTGCCAGCAGTAGACAGGGGGCCTTGAACACTGAAGCTTTCTTT.

The V call is TRBV11-3, the J call TRBJ1-5, with 7 positions matching TRBD1. V trimming: 0 bases; J trimming: 2 bases; junction bases outside the gene matches: 1. CDR1 and CDR2 (germline): SGHNT, YENEEA. There are 15 residues in the CDR3. In DNA, the CDR3 is TGTGCCAGCAGCTTAGAGGACAGGTGCAATCAGCCCCAGCATTTT. Translated: CASSLEDRCNQPQHF.

This sequence joins TRBV7-9 and TRBJ1-2, with a possible D match to TRBD1 (5 bases). The CDR3 sequence is 16 residues long. Germline V lookup: CDR1 SEHNR, CDR2 FQNEAQ (reference sequence). V was pared by 1 base and J by 5 bases, with 17 bases between. CDR3 amino acids: CASSLDLPTDSYGYTF. DNA of the CDR3: TGTGCCAGCAGCTTAGATCTCCCGACAGATTCATATGGCTACACCTTC.